The entry that follows covers one T cell receptor (beta chain) sequence. The antigen remains undetermined. Germline V gives CDR1 SGHRS, CDR2 YFSETQ. The V and J ends lost 1 base and 0 bases respectively, with 4 bases between them. The CDR3 covers 13 residues. The data were obtained in a study of cytomegalovirus exposure and HLA in healthy donors. The primer mix had 60 Vbeta and 13 Jbeta primers. Sequenced by immunoSEQ multiplex PCR; TCRdb stores in-frame clones only, minus some. The sample includes around 32,000 clones, 35% to 55% of them seen just once. General study findings and limits: TCR beta chains numbering 164 were designated cytomegalovirus-associated. Some V segments (TRBV6-2 and TRBV6-3 among them) were excluded as indistinguishable. Rarity held for most TCR sequences, but there were some public TCRs that occurred in many donors.

The rearrangement links TRBV5-1 to TRBJ1-1; no reliable D call. The sequenced material came from PBMCs. The origin of this receptor is a woman aged 45-60 years in good health and CMV-seronegative. The CDR3 nucleotides read TGCGCCAGCAGCTTGCAGTTGAACACTGAAGCTTTCTTT. This sequence encodes CASSLQLNTEAFF.